These 30 T cell receptor beta chains were all obtained from the same sample, sequenced in a study of tumor-infiltrating lymphocytes in primary liver carcinoma. Scientists recovered RNA and DNA together from roughly 20-30 mg of unsorted bulk tissue. Priming with a constant-region primer yielded TCR beta cDNA from roughly 490 ng total RNA. Modified slightly, ARM-PCR produced TCR beta libraries over three nested multiplex PCR rounds. The study ran its first two PCR rounds for approximately 11 cycles each, using TRBV1-TRBV30 forward primers and a C-beta reverse primer. TCRdb re-derived calls from the multiplex PCR reads in MiXCR, one entry per CDR3 protein. The table has approximately 190,000 distinct CDR3 sequences, 85% seen once. Sequencing was performed on tumor tissue from primary liver carcinoma. These receptors were collected from a man aged 35-49 years with primary liver carcinoma and hepatitis B virus infection.

Comments on this clonotype: A junction boundary mismatches the germline segment, possibly from a read error. The J gene is TRBJ2-5, the V gene TRBV7-9; D may match TRBD1 or TRBD2 (8 bases each). This CDR3 is built from 17 residues. The germline gives CDR1 SEHNR, CDR2 FQNEAQ (reference sequence). The CDR3 loop is CASGLARIAGTGETQYF. Here the CDR3 DNA reads TGTGCCAGCGGCTTAGCGCGAATAGCGGGGACAGGAGAGACCCAGTACTTC.

A note on this clonotype: Compared with germline, one end of the junction differs, possibly owing to a read error. V is TRBV4-2 and J is TRBJ2-5; 7 bases agree with TRBD2. CDR1 is LGHNA, CDR2 YNFKEQ, per germline. CDR3 length: 18 amino acids. The CDR3 region has the DNA TGTGCTAGCAGCCATGATCTGATGGGAGGGCCGGCTTTAGAGACCCAATACTTC. Translation gives CASSHDLMGGPALETQYF.

This rearrangement joins TRBV4-3 to TRBJ2-1, with 10 bases fitting TRBD1. The V and J ends lost 6 bases and 7 bases, in that order; junction bases with no gene match: 6. Per germline, CDR1 LGHNA and CDR2 YSLEER. This CDR3 has 14 residues. CDR3 sequence: CASSQDRGGNEQFF. CDR3 sequence (DNA): TGCGCCAGCAGTCAGGACAGGGGGGGGAATGAGCAGTTCTTC.

Concerning this clonotype: Compared with germline, one end of the junction differs, possibly owing to a read error. The chain joins TRBV29-1 to TRBJ2-5, with 13 positions matching TRBD2. The CDR3 length is 15 residues. CDR1 and CDR2 (germline): SQVTM, ANQGSEA. CDR3 DNA sequence: TGCAGTCTTCGGACTAGCGGGGGTTGGGCAGAGACCCACTACTTC. Its translation is CSLRTSGGWAETHYF.

Remarks on this clonotype: Sequence at one end of the junction differs from germline and may be a read error. CDR3 region: CTRSGGWGMNTEAFF. The CDR3 nucleotides read TGCACCCGGTCGGGGGGCTGGGGAATGAACACTGAAGCGTTCTTT. The genes are TRBV29-1 and TRBJ1-1; D perhaps matches TRBD1 (6 bases). Germline-derived CDR1 and CDR2 are SQVTM and ANQGSEA. The CDR3 sequence is 15 residues long.

The V call is TRBV20-1, the J call TRBJ2-7, with D unclear. The V end was cut by 6 bases, the J end by 3 bases, with 12 bases between. The CDR3 spans 12 residues. From germline, CDR1 is DFQATT and CDR2 SNEGSKA (reference sequence). The chain's CDR3 is CSASDSNYEQYF. CDR3 in DNA: TGCAGTGCAAGTGACTCGAACTACGAGCAGTACTTC.

Of note for this clonotype: The junction departs from germline at one end; a sequencing error may be responsible. The CDR3 reads CTSSFPGTGVTKNTQYF. Written as DNA, the CDR3 is TGTACCAGCAGCTTTCCCGGGACTGGCGTGACCAAAAACACTCAGTACTTC. The rearrangement links TRBV11-1 to TRBJ2-4; TRBD2 is a possible D gene (6 bases). The CDR3 loop spans 17 amino acids. Germline V gives CDR1 SGHAT, CDR2 FQDESV (reference sequence).

This sequence joins TRBV11-2 and TRBJ2-7, with D unresolved. The CDR3 contains 15 residues. The germline gives CDR1 SGHAT, CDR2 FQNNGV. The CDR3 nucleotides read TGTGCAGGCAGCTTAGGAACAAGGCCTACGGAAGAGCAGTACTTC. The encoded protein is CAGSLGTRPTEEQYF.

This rearrangement joins TRBV9 to TRBJ2-1; 9 bases align to TRBD2. The germline gives CDR1 SGDLS, CDR2 YYNGEE. Trimming cost V 4 bases and J 0 bases; bases outside gene matches: 5. The CDR3 length is 16 residues. CDR3 DNA sequence: TGTGCCAGCAGCCTTTATAGCGGGAGCTCCTACAATGAGCAGTTCTTC. Protein product: CASSLYSGSSYNEQFF.

A note on this clonotype: A much more abundant neighbour one base away suggests this may be a read error. The chain joins TRBV5-1 to TRBJ1-4; 10 nucleotides line up with TRBD1. This CDR3 contains 15 residues. The germline CDR1 and CDR2 sequences are SGHRS and YFSETQ. The CDR3 nucleotides read TGCGCCAGCAGCGTGGGACAGGGGAAAGGGGAAAAACTGTCTTTT. This encodes CASSVGQGKGEKLSF.

As concerns this clonotype: An end of the junction does not agree with germline; a read error may underlie this. J is TRBJ1-5 and V is TRBV5-6; D unresolved. CDR1 SGHDT and CDR2 YYEEEE come from the germline V gene. CDR3 length: 15 amino acids. The CDR3 spells CASSILGSGDQPKHF. Written as DNA, the CDR3 is TGTGCCAGCAGCATCTTGGGCAGTGGCGATCAGCCCAAGCATTTT.

Turning to this clonotype: One end of the junction fails to match germline, which may point to a read error. V and J are TRBV29-1 and TRBJ1-4, with D unresolved. Germline CDR1 reads SQVTM; CDR2 reads ANQGSEA. This CDR3 contains 13 residues. The CDR3 reads CSVDGGIGEKLIF. As DNA, the CDR3 is TGCAGCGTTGACGGTGGGATAGGTGAAAAACTGATTTTT. The complete variable domain, with remaining parts taken from reference TRBV29-1 and TRBJ1-4, reads SAVISQKPSRDICQRGTSLTIQCQVDSQVTMMFWYRQQPGQSLTLIATANQGSEATYESGFVIDKFPISRPNLTFSTLTVSNMSPEDSSIYLCSVDGGIGEKLIFGSGTQLSVL.

On this clonotype itself: Germline and junction disagree at one end, which may indicate a read error. This rearrangement joins TRBV5-1 to TRBJ2-1, with TRBD2 matching 7 bases. Germline-derived CDR1 and CDR2 are SGHRS and YFSETQ. This CDR3 contains 14 residues. As DNA, the CDR3 is TGCGCCAGCACGTTAGCGGGTGGTTACAATGAGCACTTCTTC. It is translated as CASTLAGGYNEHFF. The full variable domain, with the rest looked up from reference TRBV5-1 and TRBJ2-1, is KAGVTQTPRYLIKTRGQQVTLSCSPISGHRSVSWYQQTPGQGLQFLFEYFSETQRNKGNFPGRFSGRQFSNSRSEMNVSTLELGDSALYLCASTLAGGYNEHFFGPGTRLTVL.

Remarks on this clonotype: One junction end does not reproduce the germline sequence, and a read error may be involved. This chain uses TRBV5-4 with TRBJ2-2; 8 nucleotides match TRBD2. The CDR3 loop spans 15 amino acids. CDR1 is SGHNT, CDR2 YYREEE, per germline (reference sequence). Written as DNA, the CDR3 is TGTGCCAGCAGCCTGTCGGGAGGGCCCACCGGGGAGATGTTTTTT. This translates into CASSLSGGPTGEMFF.

This chain uses TRBV28 with TRBJ2-6; 7 bases align to TRBD1. The CDR3 is 17 residues long. The J segment lost 15 bases and the V segment lost 6 bases, leaving 23 bases of the junction unmatched. Germline values: CDR1 MDHEN, CDR2 SYDVKM. This CDR3 reads CASSQARDSSGANALTF. The CDR3 nucleotides are TGTGCCAGCAGCCAAGCCCGGGACAGCTCTGGGGCCAATGCCCTGACTTTC.

This clonotype was seen many times. The rearrangement joins TRBV30 to TRBJ1-1; 9 nucleotides line up with TRBD1. This CDR3 region has 16 residues. Trimming removed 4 bases from V and 4 bases from J; junction bases left unmatched: 13. Germline lookup yields CDR1 GTSNPN and CDR2 SVGIG (reference sequence). The CDR3: CAWNPAGQGRATEAFF. The CDR3 nucleotides are TGTGCCTGGAACCCTGCGGGACAGGGAAGGGCCACTGAAGCTTTCTTT. Full variable domain (missing parts from reference TRBV30 and TRBJ1-1): SQTIHQWPATLVQPVGSPLSLECTVEGTSNPNLYWYRQAAGRGLQLLFYSVGIGQISSEVPQNLSASRPQDRQFILSSKKLLLSDSGFYLCAWNPAGQGRATEAFFGQGTRLTVV.

The chain employs TRBV6-1 and TRBJ2-7, with D perhaps matching TRBD1 (6 bases). Deletions cut 4 bases from V and 2 bases from J, with 18 bases between. This CDR3 is 16 amino acids long. Germline assignment: CDR1 MNHNS and CDR2 SASEGT. The CDR3 sequence: CASSGHPGQGTYEQYF. For the CDR3, the DNA is TGTGCCAGCAGTGGGCACCCGGGACAAGGGACCTACGAGCAGTACTTC.

As regards this clonotype: At one of its ends the junction is not consistent with the germline gene, which may arise from a read error. V usage is TRBV11-1 and J usage is TRBJ2-7, with D tentatively TRBD2 (6 bases). The CDR3 contains 13 residues. Per the germline V gene, CDR1 is SGHAT and CDR2 is FQDESV (reference sequence). The CDR3 reads CVSSSSRGSVQYF. The CDR3 DNA sequence: TGTGTCAGCAGCTCCTCGCGGGGTAGCGTGCAGTACTTC. Filled out from reference TRBV11-1 and TRBJ2-7, the complete variable domain reads EAEVAQSPRYKITEKSQAVAFWCDPISGHATLYWYRQILGQGPELLVQFQDESVVDDSQLPKDRFSAERLKGVDSTLKIQPAELGDSAMYLCVSSSSRGSVQYFGPGTRLTVT.

On this clonotype: One end of the junction varies from germline; a read error may be responsible. This chain connects TRBV10-2 to TRBJ2-1; 8 nucleotides align to TRBD2. The CDR3 covers 13 residues. Germline V lookup: CDR1 WSHSY, CDR2 SAAADI. The CDR3 DNA reads TGTGCCAGCATCCCGGGACTAGTTAGGAAGCAGTTCTTC. This translates into CASIPGLVRKQFF.

The table lists this clonotype with a few counts. The chain couples TRBV6-5 to TRBJ1-6; D might be TRBD1 (6 bases). The germline CDR1 and CDR2 sequences are MNHEY and SVGAGI. V shed 2 bases and J shed 5 bases, with 19 bases lying between them. The CDR3 is 18 amino acids. CDR3 sequence reads: CASSYTIPGEGHNSPLHF. The DNA for the CDR3 is TGTGCCAGCAGTTACACAATTCCAGGGGAAGGACATAATTCACCCCTCCACTTT.

About this clonotype itself: Just one base apart from a much larger clone, this may be a read error. Lacking the conserved final phenylalanine or tryptophan, this CDR3 likely reflects a read error. This chain uses TRBV11-2 with TRBJ2-6; D gene unclear. The V gene's germline CDR1 is SGHAT and CDR2 FQNNGV. V was shortened by 1 base and J by 4 bases, with 5 bases between the two germline ends. The CDR3 runs 14 residues. This CDR3 reads CASSLVGGANVLTL. The CDR3 coding sequence is TGTGCCAGCAGCTTAGTAGGGGGGGCCAACGTCCTGACTCTC.

This clonotype was counted once. The gene calls are TRBV6-2 or TRBV6-3 and TRBJ1-2; the D is unclear. CDR1 is MNHEY, CDR2 SVGEGT, per germline. Trimming stripped 5 bases from V and 4 bases from J, with 11 bases between. The CDR3 consists of 13 residues. The CDR3: CASSPPSGYGYTF. In DNA form, the CDR3 reads TGTGCCAGCAGTCCCCCGAGCGGCTATGGCTACACCTTC.

This chain's CDR3 is CASSLAWGQGENTEAFF. The CDR3 DNA reads as TGCGCCAGCAGCTTGGCCTGGGGTCAGGGGGAGAACACTGAAGCTTTCTTT. The chain uses TRBV5-1 and TRBJ1-1; 7 positions match TRBD1. CDR1 SGHRS and CDR2 YFSETQ come from the germline V gene. V lost 0 bases to trimming and J lost 1 base; unmatched junction nucleotides: 9. CDR3 length: 17 amino acids.

The rearrangement joins TRBV11-2 to TRBJ2-3; D gene uncertain. Trimming cost V 2 bases and J 7 bases, with 13 bases left between them. Germline V gives CDR1 SGHAT, CDR2 FQNNGV. This CDR3 spans 14 amino acids. In nucleotides, the CDR3 is TGTGCCAGCAGCTTAAAGCGACAAGGGAATACGCAGTATTTT. Protein: CASSLKRQGNTQYF.

Worth noting for this clonotype: A junction boundary mismatches the germline segment, possibly from a read error. The chain links TRBV11-2 to TRBJ2-7; TRBD1 might be the D (5 bases). Per germline, CDR1 SGHAT and CDR2 FQNNGV. This CDR3 contains 14 residues. CDR3 nucleotide sequence: TGTGCCAGCAGCTCTAACAGGAACTTTTACGAGCAGTGCTTC. Translating gives CASSSNRNFYEQCF.

V gene TRBV28 combines with J gene TRBJ1-2; tentatively, D is TRBD1 (6 bases). Trimming stripped 7 bases from V and 8 bases from J, with 20 bases between. The CDR3 contains 14 residues. The germline V gene has CDR1 MDHEN and CDR2 SYDVKM. As DNA, the CDR3 is TGTGCCAGCATGGGTTATGGGGGCGATTACGGCTACACCTTC. Amino acids: CASMGYGGDYGYTF.

The chain recombines TRBV12-3 or TRBV12-4 with TRBJ2-7; D gene unclear. The germline V and J ends were trimmed by 2 bases and 0 bases, with 17 bases remaining between them. There are 17 residues in the CDR3. The CDR3 here is CASSLRLPESHSYEQYF. The CDR3 DNA sequence: TGTGCCAGCAGTTTACGGCTACCGGAGAGCCACTCCTACGAGCAGTACTTC.

As for this clonotype: Since the CDR3 does not end with the conserved phenylalanine or tryptophan, this likely comes from a read error. The DNA is omitted, as the CDR3 cannot be located on it reliably, and the CDR3 follows TCRdb's listing. The chain joins TRBV29-1 to TRBJ2-1; the D call in the table, TRBD2, was not verified against the DNA. The CDR3 contains 14 residues when both ends are counted. From germline, CDR1 is SQVTM and CDR2 ANQGSEA. The CDR3 reads CNVETDSSLNEQFL.

Worth noting for this clonotype: One end of the junction is discordant with germline, which a read error may explain. V usage is TRBV7-8 and J usage is TRBJ2-7; D gene uncertain. Germline values: CDR1 SGHVS, CDR2 FQNEAQ. This CDR3 has 11 amino acids. CDR3 DNA sequence: TGTGCCGGCCGCTTATCCTACGAGCATTACTTC. Translation: CAGRLSYEHYF.

With regard to this clonotype: Since no conserved phenylalanine or tryptophan closes the CDR3, a read error is the likely cause. The DNA is left out, because the CDR3 cannot be placed on it with certainty; the CDR3 is given as TCRdb lists it. The J gene is TRBJ2-6, the V gene TRBV11-1; the D call TRBD2 from the table was never checked on the DNA. The CDR3 numbers 15 amino acids, ends counted. Per germline, CDR1 SGHAT and CDR2 FQDESV (reference sequence). The CDR3 loop reads CASSLGRAGANILTS.